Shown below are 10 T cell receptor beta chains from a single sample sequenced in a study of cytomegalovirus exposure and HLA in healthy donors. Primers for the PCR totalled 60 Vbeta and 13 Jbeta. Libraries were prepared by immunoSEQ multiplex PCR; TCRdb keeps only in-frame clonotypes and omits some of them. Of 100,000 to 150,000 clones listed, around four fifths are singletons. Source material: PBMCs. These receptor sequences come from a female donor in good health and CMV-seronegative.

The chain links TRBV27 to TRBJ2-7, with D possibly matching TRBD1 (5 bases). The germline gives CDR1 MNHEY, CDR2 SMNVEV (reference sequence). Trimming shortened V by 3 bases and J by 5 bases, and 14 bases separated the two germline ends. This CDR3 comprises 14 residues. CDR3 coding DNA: TGTGCCAGCAGTTTTGGCAGGGCTGCCAACGAGCAGTACTTC. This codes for CASSFGRAANEQYF.

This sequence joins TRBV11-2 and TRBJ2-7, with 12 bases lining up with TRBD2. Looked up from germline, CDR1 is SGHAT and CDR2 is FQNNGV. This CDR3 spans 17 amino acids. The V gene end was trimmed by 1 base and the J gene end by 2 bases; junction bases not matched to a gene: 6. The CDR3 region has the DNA TGTGCCAGCAGCTTAGGTGGCCTAGCGGGAGGGCCCTACGAGCAGTACTTC. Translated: CASSLGGLAGGPYEQYF.

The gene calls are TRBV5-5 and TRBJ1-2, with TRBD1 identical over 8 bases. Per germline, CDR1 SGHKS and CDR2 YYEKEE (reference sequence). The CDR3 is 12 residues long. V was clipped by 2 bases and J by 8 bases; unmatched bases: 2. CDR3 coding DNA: TGTGCCAGCAGCTTCGGGACAGGAGGCTACACCTTC. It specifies CASSFGTGGYTF.

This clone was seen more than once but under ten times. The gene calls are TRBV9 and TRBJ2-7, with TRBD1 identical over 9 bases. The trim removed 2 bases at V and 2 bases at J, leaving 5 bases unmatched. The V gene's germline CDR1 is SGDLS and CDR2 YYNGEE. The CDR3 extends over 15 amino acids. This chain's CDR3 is CASSVTGQGPYEQYF. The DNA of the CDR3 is TGTGCCAGCAGCGTGACCGGACAGGGGCCCTACGAGCAGTACTTC.

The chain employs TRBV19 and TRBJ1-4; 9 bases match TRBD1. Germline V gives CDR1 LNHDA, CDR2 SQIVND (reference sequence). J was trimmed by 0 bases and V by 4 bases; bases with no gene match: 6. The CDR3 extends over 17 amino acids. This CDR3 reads CASSSGTGYATNEKLFF. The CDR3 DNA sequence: TGTGCCAGTAGTAGCGGGACAGGGTATGCAACTAATGAAAAACTGTTTTTT.

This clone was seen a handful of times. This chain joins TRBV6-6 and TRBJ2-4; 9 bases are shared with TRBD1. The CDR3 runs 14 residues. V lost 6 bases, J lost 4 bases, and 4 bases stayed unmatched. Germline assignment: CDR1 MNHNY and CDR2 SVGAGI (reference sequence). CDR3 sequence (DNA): TGTGCCAGCAGCCGGGGACAGGGTAAAAACATTCAGTACTTC. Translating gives CASSRGQGKNIQYF.

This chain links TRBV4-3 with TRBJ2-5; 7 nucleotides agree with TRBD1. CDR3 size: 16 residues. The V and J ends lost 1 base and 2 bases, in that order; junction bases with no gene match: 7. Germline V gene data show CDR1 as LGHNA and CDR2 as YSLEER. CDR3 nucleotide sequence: TGCGCCAGCAGCCAAGCGGCCGACAGGGTTCAAGAGACCCAGTACTTC. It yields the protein CASSQAADRVQETQYF.

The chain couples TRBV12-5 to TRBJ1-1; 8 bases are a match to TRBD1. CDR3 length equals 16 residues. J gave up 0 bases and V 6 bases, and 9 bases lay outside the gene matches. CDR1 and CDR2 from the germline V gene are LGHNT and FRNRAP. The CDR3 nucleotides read TGTGCTAGTGGCTCCACCCGACAGGGGATGAACACTGAAGCTTTCTTT. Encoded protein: CASGSTRQGMNTEAFF.

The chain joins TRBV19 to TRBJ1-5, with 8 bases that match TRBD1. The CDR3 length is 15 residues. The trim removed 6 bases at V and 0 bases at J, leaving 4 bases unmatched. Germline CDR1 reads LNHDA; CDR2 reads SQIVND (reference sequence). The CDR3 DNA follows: TGTGCCAGTAGATACAGGGGGGGTAGCAATCAGCCCCAGCATTTT. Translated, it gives CASRYRGGSNQPQHF.

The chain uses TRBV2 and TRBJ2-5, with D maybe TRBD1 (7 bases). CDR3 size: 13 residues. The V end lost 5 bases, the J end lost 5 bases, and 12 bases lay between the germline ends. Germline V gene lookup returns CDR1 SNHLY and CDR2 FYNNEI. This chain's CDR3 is CASSSTGRETQYF. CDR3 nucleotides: TGTGCCAGCAGTTCGACAGGGAGGGAGACCCAGTACTTC.